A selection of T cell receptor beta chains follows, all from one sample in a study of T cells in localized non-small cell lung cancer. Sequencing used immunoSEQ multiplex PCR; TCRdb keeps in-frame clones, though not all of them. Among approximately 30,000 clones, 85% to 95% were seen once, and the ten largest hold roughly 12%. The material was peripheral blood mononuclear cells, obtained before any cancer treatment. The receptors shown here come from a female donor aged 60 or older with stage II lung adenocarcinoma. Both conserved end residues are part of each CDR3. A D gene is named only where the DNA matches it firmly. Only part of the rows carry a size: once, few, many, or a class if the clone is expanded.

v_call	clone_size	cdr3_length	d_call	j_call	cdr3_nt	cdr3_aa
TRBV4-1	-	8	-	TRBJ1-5	TGCGCCGGCAAGGCCCAGCATTTT	CAGKAQHF
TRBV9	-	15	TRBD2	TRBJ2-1	TGTGCCAGCAGCGATCGGACTAGCGGGGGGATTGAGCAGTTCTTC	CASSDRTSGGIEQFF
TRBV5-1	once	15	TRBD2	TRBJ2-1	TGCGCCAGCAGCTTGGCCCGGGGGGACTACAATGAGCAGTTCTTC	CASSLARGDYNEQFF
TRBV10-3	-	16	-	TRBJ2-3	TGTGCCATCAGTGAGTCGACAACTAGCCGGACAGATACGCAGTATTTT	CAISESTTSRTDTQYF
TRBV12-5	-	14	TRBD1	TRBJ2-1	TGTGCTAGTGGTATGACAGGGGGATACAATGAGCAGTTCTTC	CASGMTGGYNEQFF
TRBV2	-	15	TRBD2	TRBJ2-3	TGTGCCAGCAGTGGACTGGGGGGGGAGCTAGATACGCAGTATTTT	CASSGLGGELDTQYF
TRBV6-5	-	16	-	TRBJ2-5	TGTGCCAGCAGTTACTCGGCGGTAGCGGTGGGGGAGACCCAGTACTTC	CASSYSAVAVGETQYF
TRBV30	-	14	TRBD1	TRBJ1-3	TGTGCCTGGGACAGGGGGGAGCCTGGAAACACCATATATTTT	CAWDRGEPGNTIYF
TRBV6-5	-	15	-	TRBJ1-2	TGTGCCAGCAGTTACTCGAGAGGAGGGCCACAGGGCTACACCTTC	CASSYSRGGPQGYTF
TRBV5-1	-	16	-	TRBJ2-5	TGCGCCAGCAGCTCCGGGGGACCTCGGAAGGAAGAGACCCAGTACTTC	CASSSGGPRKEETQYF
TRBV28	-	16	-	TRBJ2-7	TGTGCCAGCAGTTGGGGAGGGAAGGGGGGCCCCTACGAGCAGTACTTC	CASSWGGKGGPYEQYF
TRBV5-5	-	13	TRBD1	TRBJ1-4	TGTGCCAGCAGCGAAACAGGGGATGAAAAACTGTTTTTT	CASSETGDEKLFF
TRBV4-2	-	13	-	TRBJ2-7	TGTGCCAGCAGCCCCCGACAGACCTACGAGCAGTACTTC	CASSPRQTYEQYF
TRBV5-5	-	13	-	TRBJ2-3	TGTGCCAGCAGCCGACTCCTCACAGATACGCAGTATTTT	CASSRLLTDTQYF
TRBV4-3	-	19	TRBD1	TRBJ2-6	TGCGCCAGCAGCCATCATAGACAGGGGGTCCCAACTGGGGCCAACGTCCTGACTTTC	CASSHHRQGVPTGANVLTF
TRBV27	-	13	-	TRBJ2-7	TGTGCCAGCAGTTTATATAACAACTACGAGCAGTACTTC	CASSLYNNYEQYF
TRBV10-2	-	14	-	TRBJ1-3	TGCGCCAGCAGTGAAGCGACAGACGGAAACACCATATATTTT	CASSEATDGNTIYF
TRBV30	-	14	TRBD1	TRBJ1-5	TGTGCCTTCGTGGGACAGTCAAACAATCAGCCCCAGCATTTT	CAFVGQSNNQPQHF
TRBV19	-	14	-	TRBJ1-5	TGTGCCAGTACGGAGGACCCACCAAATCAGCCCCAGCATTTT	CASTEDPPNQPQHF
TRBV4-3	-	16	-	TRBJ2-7	TGCGCCAGCAGCCAAGATACTCTGAGGGTGCGGTACGAGCAGTACTTC	CASSQDTLRVRYEQYF
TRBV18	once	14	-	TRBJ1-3	TGTGCCAGCTCACCCCCCAGTCCTGGAAACACCATATATTTT	CASSPPSPGNTIYF
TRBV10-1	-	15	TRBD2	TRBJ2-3	TGCGCCAGCAGTGGCGGCGGGAGGGCCACAGATACGCAGTATTTT	CASSGGGRATDTQYF
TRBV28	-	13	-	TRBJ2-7	TGTGCCAGCAGTTTAGGGGGTCGAGTGGAGCAGTACTTC	CASSLGGRVEQYF
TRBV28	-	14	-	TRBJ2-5	TGTGCCACCGGTAGGGGGACTTTCCAAGAGACCCAGTACTTC	CATGRGTFQETQYF
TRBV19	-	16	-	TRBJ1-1	TGTGCCAGTAGATCGGAGGCAGGAGCGGTCGGAGGTGAAGCTTTCTTT	CASRSEAGAVGGEAFF
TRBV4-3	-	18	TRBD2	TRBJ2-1	TGCGCCAGCAGCCAACAGTCGGGGGGACTAGCGGCGAACAATGAGCAGTTCTTC	CASSQQSGGLAANNEQFF
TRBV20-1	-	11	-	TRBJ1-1	TGCAGTGCGGGACAACCCACTGAAGCTTTCTTT	CSAGQPTEAFF
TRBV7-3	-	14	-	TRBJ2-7	TGTGCCAGCAGCTTAAGACCCGTGGGCTACGAGCAGTACTTC	CASSLRPVGYEQYF
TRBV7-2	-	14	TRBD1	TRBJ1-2	TGTGCCAGCAGCTTAATTGACAGGGGAGATGGCTACACCTTC	CASSLIDRGDGYTF
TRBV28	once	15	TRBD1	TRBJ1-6	TGTGCCAGCAGTCTACGACAGGGGGCTTCTTCACCCCTCCACTTT	CASSLRQGASSPLHF
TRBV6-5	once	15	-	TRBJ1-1	TGTGCCAGCAGTCCCCCCGGTGTGTCCTCGGCTGAAGCTTTCTTT	CASSPPGVSSAEAFF
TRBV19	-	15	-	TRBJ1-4	TGTGCCAGTAGTATAGGGTCCAGAGCTAATGAAAAACTGTTTTTT	CASSIGSRANEKLFF
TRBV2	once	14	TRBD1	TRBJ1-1	TGTGCCAGCAGTTTTGACAGGGGTAACACTGAAGCTTTCTTT	CASSFDRGNTEAFF
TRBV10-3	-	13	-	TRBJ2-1	TGTGCCATCAGTCGACAGCTTATGGATGAGCAGTTCTTC	CAISRQLMDEQFF
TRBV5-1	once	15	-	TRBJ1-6	TGCGCCAGCAGGGCTCAGGAGAACTATAATTCACCCCTCCACTTT	CASRAQENYNSPLHF
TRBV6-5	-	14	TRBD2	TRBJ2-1	TGTGCCAGCACTCCTAGCGGGGGGGCGGGTGAGCAGTTCTTC	CASTPSGGAGEQFF